Listed here are 28 T cell receptor beta chains from one sample, sequenced in a study of T cells in Graves' hyperthyroidism and ophthalmopathy. Amplified regions were TCR beta CDR3 sequences from RNA transcripts. First-round RT-PCR with HTBI primers amplified the TCR CDR3 region. MiXCR, run by TCRdb on the multiplex PCR reads, gives a single entry per CDR3 protein. There are a few hundred thousand distinct CDR3 sequences in the sample; just over 45% occur only once, and around 19% lies in the top ten. The sample comprised peripheral blood or thyroid tissue (not recorded which). The receptors here all came from an adult woman with Graves' disease, either hyperthyroidism or ophthalmopathy (not recorded which).

This clonotype was detected a few times. The chain joins TRBV20-1 to TRBJ2-5, with TRBD2 matching 7 bases. Germline-derived CDR1 and CDR2 are DFQATT and SNEGSKA (reference sequence). The CDR3 runs to 14 residues. The CDR3 here is CSVVRDTGGETQYF. The CDR3 nucleotides are TGCAGCGTTGTCCGAGACACGGGGGGAGAGACCCAGTACTTC.

The V call is TRBV5-1, the J call TRBJ1-1; D uncertain. Germline-derived CDR1 and CDR2 are SGHRS and YFSETQ. Trimming removed 0 bases at V and 1 base at J, with 10 bases between. The CDR3 covers 15 residues. CDR3 sequence: CASSLGAGRNTEAFF. CDR3 sequence (DNA): TGCGCCAGCAGCTTGGGGGCAGGCCGGAACACTGAAGCTTTCTTT. The variable domain in full, with the rest retrieved from reference TRBV5-1 and TRBJ1-1, is KAGVTQTPRYLIKTRGQQVTLSCSPISGHRSVSWYQQTPGQGLQFLFEYFSETQRNKGNFPGRFSGRQFSNSRSEMNVSTLELGDSALYLCASSLGAGRNTEAFFGQGTRLTVV.

The V call is TRBV7-9, the J call TRBJ2-7, with 7 bases matching TRBD1. This CDR3 has 17 amino acids. J lost 1 base, V lost 1 base, and 10 bases had no gene match. Germline V lookup: CDR1 SEHNR, CDR2 FQNEAQ (reference sequence). CDR3 sequence (DNA): TGTGCCAGCAGCTTAGGGAATTCGGACAGGCGGTCCTACGAGCAGTACTTC. Protein: CASSLGNSDRRSYEQYF.

The table lists this clonotype with a count of one. The V and J genes are TRBV20-1 and TRBJ1-1, with D possibly TRBD1 on 5 matching bases. Per the germline V gene, CDR1 is DFQATT and CDR2 is SNEGSKA (reference sequence). This CDR3 contains 14 residues. The V end lost 2 bases, the J end lost 1 base, and 11 bases lay between the germline ends. The CDR3 bases are TGCAGTGCTAGACCGGGACCTCCGAACACTGAAGCTTTCTTT. This gives the protein CSARPGPPNTEAFF.

This clonotype occurred many times. This rearrangement joins TRBV5-1 to TRBJ2-2, with D perhaps assigned TRBD1 or TRBD2 (5 bases each). Germline values: CDR1 SGHRS, CDR2 YFSETQ. The V end was cut by 4 bases, the J end by 0 bases, with 10 bases between. The length of the CDR3 is 15 residues. CDR3 nucleotides: TGCGCCAGCAGCGACGGGACGCCGAACACCGGGGAGCTGTTTTTT. This codes for CASSDGTPNTGELFF.

The rearrangement uses TRBV20-1 and TRBJ1-2; D gene unclear. Germline CDR1 DFQATT, CDR2 SNEGSKA (reference sequence). The CDR3 covers 15 residues. The V end lost 6 bases, the J end lost 4 bases, and 21 bases lay between the germline ends. The DNA of the CDR3 is TGCAGTGCCCTAATACTACGGGGATCGAGCTATGGCTACACCTTC. Encoded protein: CSALILRGSSYGYTF.

The chain is built from TRBV12-3 or TRBV12-4 and TRBJ1-6; 11 bases align to TRBD1. J lost 8 bases, V lost 4 bases, and 4 bases had no gene match. This CDR3 spans 15 amino acids. CDR3 DNA: TGTGCCAGCAGTTGGCCGGGACAGGGGGATTCACCCCTCCACTTT. The encoded protein is CASSWPGQGDSPLHF.

The chain has TRBV29-1 and TRBJ1-2, with no clear D. This CDR3 has 12 residues. V lost 4 bases and J lost 1, with 7 bases in between. Germline V lookup: CDR1 SQVTM, CDR2 ANQGSEA. CDR3 sequence (DNA): TGCAGCGTTGTAGGTCTTAACTATGGCTACACCTTC. It specifies CSVVGLNYGYTF.

About this clonotype itself: At one end, the junction sequence differs from germline, possibly due to a read error. The chain combines TRBV5-1 with TRBJ1-6, with 9 positions matching TRBD1. Germline values: CDR1 SGHRS, CDR2 YFSETQ. The CDR3 spans 14 residues. The CDR3 DNA reads as TGCGCCTGCAGCCGTGACAGGGGGAATTCACCCCTCCACTTT. This gives the protein CACSRDRGNSPLHF.

The chain links TRBV29-1 to TRBJ2-5; 10 bases match TRBD2. Germline CDR1 SQVTM, CDR2 ANQGSEA. The CDR3 is made up of 15 amino acids. V shed 4 bases and J 5 bases; nucleotides not matched to a gene: 10. The CDR3 region is CSVAEAGGGYETQYF. The CDR3 DNA reads as TGCAGCGTTGCAGAAGCGGGAGGGGGGTACGAGACCCAGTACTTC. The variable domain in full, completed from reference TRBV29-1 and TRBJ2-5, reads SAVISQKPSRDICQRGTSLTIQCQVDSQVTMMFWYRQQPGQSLTLIATANQGSEATYESGFVIDKFPISRPNLTFSTLTVSNMSPEDSSIYLCSVAEAGGGYETQYFGPGTRLLVL.

This clonotype was detected only a few times. This rearrangement joins TRBV28 to TRBJ2-7, with D unresolved. Germline loops: CDR1 MDHEN, CDR2 SYDVKM. V was trimmed by 3 bases and J by 1 base, leaving 10 bases between them. The CDR3 length is 14 residues. CDR3 sequence: CASSLVAGSYEQYF. The CDR3 DNA reads as TGTGCCAGCAGTTTGGTAGCTGGGTCCTACGAGCAGTACTTC.

The chain employs TRBV6-2 or TRBV6-3 and TRBJ2-7, with D possibly TRBD1 on 6 matching bases. Germline CDR1 MNHEY, CDR2 SVGEGT. The CDR3 loop spans 16 amino acids. V was clipped by 7 bases and J by 4 bases, with 23 bases between them. The CDR3 spells CASTLTLGQMNYEQYF. In DNA form, the CDR3 reads TGTGCCAGCACCCTGACCCTTGGACAGATGAATTACGAGCAGTACTTC.

The table lists this clonotype with a count of one. The chain uses TRBV2 and TRBJ1-2, with 8 positions matching TRBD1. Germline V gene lookup returns CDR1 SNHLY and CDR2 FYNNEI. This CDR3 contains 15 residues. V lost 4 bases and J lost 4; bases outside the gene matches: 8. As DNA, the CDR3 is TGTGCCAGCAGTGCCCTGGGGGACAGGCTCTATGGCTACACCTTC. Translation: CASSALGDRLYGYTF.

The chain has TRBV25-1 and TRBJ2-5; TRBD1 matches 8 bases. This CDR3 region has 16 residues. Germline lookup yields CDR1 MGHDK and CDR2 SYGVNS. The trim removed 4 bases at V and 2 bases at J, leaving 9 bases unmatched. The CDR3 protein is CASSARGTGAQETQYF. CDR3 nucleotide sequence: TGTGCCAGCAGTGCTAGAGGGACAGGAGCGCAAGAGACCCAGTACTTC.

This clonotype was seen a handful of times. The chain couples TRBV4-2 to TRBJ2-5; D uncertain. The germline V gene has CDR1 LGHNA and CDR2 YNFKEQ. The CDR3 runs to 14 residues. V lost 5 bases to trimming and J lost 5 bases, with 15 bases between them. The CDR3 loop reads CASSLGRDAETQYF. CDR3 in DNA: TGTGCCAGCAGCTTGGGCCGTGATGCTGAGACCCAGTACTTC.

This clonotype has a count of ten or more. This rearrangement joins TRBV5-1 to TRBJ2-2, with D maybe TRBD2 (5 bases). The germline V and J ends were trimmed by 3 bases and 7 bases, with 16 bases remaining between them. This CDR3 has 15 amino acids. Germline CDR1 and CDR2: SGHRS and YFSETQ. CDR3 sequence (DNA): TGCGCCAGCAGCTCGAGGGCCTCCGTAGGCGGGGAGCTGTTTTTT. This encodes CASSSRASVGGELFF.

The V call is TRBV10-3, the J call TRBJ2-5; 10 nucleotides line up with TRBD1. CDR1 and CDR2 from the germline V gene are ENHRY and SYGVKD. V trimming: 11 bases; J trimming: 5 bases; junction bases outside the gene matches: 11. There are 14 residues in the CDR3. The CDR3 spells CASLGQGMMETQYF. DNA of the CDR3: TGTGCCTCTTTGGGACAGGGGATGATGGAGACCCAGTACTTC.

The chain uses TRBV20-1 and TRBJ1-2, with D perhaps matching TRBD1 (6 bases). The CDR3 length is 13 residues. Looked up from germline, CDR1 is DFQATT and CDR2 is SNEGSKA (reference sequence). Trimming left V 3 bases short and J 3 bases short, with 11 bases between. This CDR3 is CSASERGDYGYTF. The CDR3 nucleotides read TGCAGTGCTAGTGAGAGGGGGGACTATGGCTACACCTTC.

For this clonotype: Here the CDR3 omits its conserved ending phenylalanine or tryptophan, so a read error is the likely source. The DNA is left out, because the CDR3 cannot be placed on it with certainty; the CDR3 is given as TCRdb lists it. The chain joins TRBV7-9 to TRBJ2-7; the tabulated D call, TRBD1, remains unverified against the DNA. From its first to its last residue, the CDR3 has 9 amino acids. Germline CDR1 and CDR2: SEHNR and FQNEAQ (reference sequence). The CDR3 is CASSLKRGT.

The rearrangement links TRBV2 to TRBJ2-7; 11 bases are shared with TRBD1. Germline lookup yields CDR1 SNHLY and CDR2 FYNNEI. The CDR3 is 16 amino acids. V shed 6 bases, J shed 4 bases, and the junction held 11 bases outside the gene matches. The CDR3 DNA is TGTGCCAGCAGCAGCCCCCGGGACAGGGGGGCGTACGAGCAGTACTTC. The encoded protein is CASSSPRDRGAYEQYF.

The V and J genes are TRBV24-1 and TRBJ1-5; tentatively, D is TRBD1 (5 bases). Germline CDR1 KGHDR, CDR2 SFDVKD. Trimming left V 10 bases short and J 9 bases short, with 12 bases between. The CDR3 is 11 amino acids. The CDR3 here is CATGTGGPQHF. The DNA of the CDR3 is TGTGCCACAGGAACGGGGGGGCCCCAGCATTTT.

V usage is TRBV7-9 and J usage is TRBJ1-3, with a tentative D call TRBD1 (5 bases). The germline V gene encodes CDR1 SEHNR and CDR2 FQNEAQ (reference sequence). CDR3 length equals 14 residues. V lost 6 bases, J lost 4 bases, and 13 bases lay in between. CDR3 nucleotide sequence: TGTGCCAGCAGTCCTGACAGTGCGGGAAACACCATATATTTT. This encodes CASSPDSAGNTIYF.

This clonotype was counted many times. The chain employs TRBV28 and TRBJ2-7, with 7 bases lining up with TRBD2. The CDR3 has 15 residues. The germline V gene has CDR1 MDHEN and CDR2 SYDVKM. The V segment lost 6 bases and the J segment 7 bases; nucleotides outside the gene matches: 15. The CDR3: CASSPPGLTRWEQYF. The CDR3 DNA is TGTGCCAGCAGCCCACCGGGACTAACGAGATGGGAGCAGTACTTC.

The chain combines TRBV5-1 with TRBJ2-7; weak D call: TRBD1 (5 bases). CDR3 length: 12 amino acids. Germline values: CDR1 SGHRS, CDR2 YFSETQ. V lost 0 bases and J 6 bases, leaving 7 bases between the germline ends. The CDR3 DNA is TGCGCCAGCAGCTTGGGACAGAGCGAGCAGTACTTC. Protein: CASSLGQSEQYF. The full variable domain, completed using reference TRBV5-1 and TRBJ2-7, is KAGVTQTPRYLIKTRGQQVTLSCSPISGHRSVSWYQQTPGQGLQFLFEYFSETQRNKGNFPGRFSGRQFSNSRSEMNVSTLELGDSALYLCASSLGQSEQYFGPGTRLTVT.

This clonotype was picked up one time. CDR3 bases: TGCAGCGTTGAGGGCAGAAGCCTCTCTGGGGCCAACGTCCTGACTTTC. Translating gives CSVEGRSLSGANVLTF. The rearrangement links TRBV29-1 to TRBJ2-6; D unclear. The CDR3 is 16 residues long. Between the trimmed V and J ends, which lost 3 bases and 0 bases, there was a span of 12 bases. Germline V gene sequence: CDR1 SQVTM, CDR2 ANQGSEA.

The chain links TRBV29-1 to TRBJ2-2, with 9 bases lining up with TRBD2. With V trimmed by 8 bases and J by 5 bases, 12 bases remained unmatched. This CDR3 comprises 15 residues. Germline V gives CDR1 SQVTM, CDR2 ANQGSEA. Here the CDR3 reads CSSGTGTSRTGELFF. Written as DNA, the CDR3 is TGCAGCAGTGGTACCGGGACTAGCAGAACCGGGGAGCTGTTTTTT.

This clonotype was recorded many times. In nucleotides, the CDR3 is TGTGCCAGCAGCCCTAGGGGGGAGAAACTGTTTTTT. This encodes CASSPRGEKLFF. The rearrangement uses TRBV7-2 and TRBJ1-4; D may be TRBD1 (6 bases). Germline CDR1 and CDR2: SGHTA and FQGNSA. The CDR3 spans 12 residues. The V end lost 5 bases, the J end lost 11 bases, and 12 bases lay between the germline ends.

J is TRBJ1-3 and V is TRBV15; no clear D. Germline V gene lookup returns CDR1 LNHNV and CDR2 YYDKDF (reference sequence). Between the trimmed V and J ends, which lost 0 bases and 0 bases, there was a span of 12 bases. The CDR3 totals 17 residues. The CDR3 DNA is TGTGCCACCAGCAGAGAGAACAGTCCCAGCTCTGGAAACACCATATATTTT. Protein product: CATSRENSPSSGNTIYF.